The present entry profiles one T cell receptor (beta chain) with its context. Profiled with immunoSEQ multiplex PCR; TCRdb holds only in-frame clones, not every one. This table has tens of thousands of clones, roughly 90% appearing once. V lost 4 bases, J lost 2 bases, and 12 bases lay in between. This CDR3 comprises 14 residues. Germline CDR1 reads SGHDN; CDR2 reads FVKESK. This specimen comes from a study of T cell changes during pregnancy in multiple sclerosis. This clonotype was obtained from a female donor in good health, enrolled as a control in a pregnancy study. The chain combines TRBV14 with TRBJ2-7; D possibly corresponds to TRBD1 (6 bases). Sequencing used peripheral blood, obtained after pregnancy. The CDR3 nucleotides read TGTGCCAGCAGCCCGATTGGGGGCCCCTACGAGCAGTACTTC. Its translation is CASSPIGGPYEQYF.